This entry is about one T cell receptor (beta chain). This record belongs to a study of blood T cell repertoires in COVID-19. Across the whole study: T cells, B-cell-depleted T cells, or PBMCs supplied cDNA or gDNA.

Germline CDR1 is LGHNA and CDR2 is YNFKEQ. The CDR3 is made up of 16 amino acids. V shed 4 bases, J shed 5 bases, and the junction held 11 bases outside the gene matches. Clones were sequenced by immunoSEQ multiplex PCR, and TCRdb holds only the in-frame ones, with some missing. The repertoire holds approximately 80,000 clones, roughly 80% seen once, with about 9.9% in the top ten. The chain recombines TRBV4-2 with TRBJ1-1; 9 bases are shared with TRBD1. The sample comprised peripheral blood. The clonotype originates from a human donor in a cohort sampled during active COVID-19. This CDR3 is CASSPQTGGVRTEAFF. In DNA form, the CDR3 reads TGTGCCAGCAGCCCGCAGACAGGGGGGGTAAGGACTGAAGCTTTCTTT.